The clone carrying this TCR beta chain was detected a few times. Germline assignment: CDR1 GTSNPN and CDR2 SVGIG (reference sequence). The CDR3 length is 14 residues. J lost 7 bases, V lost 0 bases, and 1 base had no gene match. This sample is drawn from a study of blood T cell repertoires in COVID-19. Only in-frame clones appear in the TCRdb table, and some are missing; sequencing was by immunoSEQ multiplex PCR. The sample has around 50,000 clones, around 89% seen once. The sequenced sample was peripheral blood. The rearrangement uses TRBV30 and TRBJ1-6; 9 bases line up with TRBD1. The source is a human donor in a cohort sampled during active COVID-19. DNA of the CDR3: TGTGCCTGGAGTGTCGGGACAGGGAATTCACCCCTCCACTTT. Translation gives CAWSVGTGNSPLHF.